What follows is one T cell receptor (beta chain) and its context. The target antigen is unknown. The sample comes from a study of blood T cells in healthy people across ages. The CDR3 spans 14 residues. V lost 5 bases to trimming and J lost 8 bases, with 17 bases between them. Germline-derived CDR1 and CDR2 are SEHNR and FQNEAQ (reference sequence). A second PCR of roughly 7 to 11 cycles used a sample-barcoded 5' primer and a J-beta primer mix. Every sample produced at least 3 million CDR3-containing paired-end reads. TCRdb reprocessed the 5' RACE reads via MiXCR and lists one record per CDR3 protein. The data show about 1,400,000 distinct CDR3 sequences, 45% to 70% seen once. Study-level findings and limits: Naive and antigen-experienced cells could not be conclusively compared, given unsorted PBMCs.

Material for sequencing was blood. V usage is TRBV7-9 and J usage is TRBJ2-3; D possibly corresponds to TRBD2 (5 bases). This sequence was found in a young man in good health. In DNA form, the CDR3 reads TGTGCCAGCAGCCCGACCACTAGACTTGGTACGCAGTATTTT. This gives the protein CASSPTTRLGTQYF.